Shown below are 26 T cell receptor beta chains from a single sample sequenced in a study of T cells in Graves' hyperthyroidism and ophthalmopathy. What was amplified from RNA transcripts were TCR beta CDR3 regions. First-round RT-PCR with HTBI primers amplified the TCR CDR3 region. Each CDR3 protein gets one entry after TCRdb re-called the multiplex PCR reads with MiXCR. This table has about 740,000 distinct CDR3 sequences, around 13% appearing once. The sequencing sample was made of blood. The receptors were sampled from a woman under 30 with Graves' hyperthyroidism.

This clonotype was seen at least ten times. The J gene is TRBJ2-7, the V gene TRBV18; 10 nucleotides match TRBD2. Germline V gene sequence: CDR1 KGHSH, CDR2 LQKENI. The V segment lost 4 bases and the J segment 5 bases; nucleotides outside the gene matches: 8. The length of the CDR3 is 15 residues. CDR3 nucleotide sequence: TGTGCCAGCTCACAGCTAGCGGGAGTCGTGGACGAGCAGTACTTC. Amino acids: CASSQLAGVVDEQYF.

This clonotype was found once. The rearrangement links TRBV28 to TRBJ2-1; 10 nucleotides align to TRBD2. The CDR3 runs to 16 residues. Germline loops: CDR1 MDHEN, CDR2 SYDVKM. V was clipped by 3 bases and J by 4 bases; unmatched bases: 6. DNA for the CDR3: TGTGCCAGCAGTTTCTCCCTAGCGGGAGATTACAATGAGCAGTTCTTC. Translation: CASSFSLAGDYNEQFF. The entire variable domain, with the rest obtained from reference TRBV28 and TRBJ2-1, is as follows: DVKVTQSSRYLVKRTGEKVFLECVQDMDHENMFWYRQDPGLGLRLIYFSYDVKMKEKGDIPEGYSVSREKKERFSLILESASTNQTSMYLCASSFSLAGDYNEQFFGPGTRLTVL.

This clonotype was counted many times. V is TRBV7-2 and J is TRBJ2-4; a weak D match, TRBD2 (5 bases). The CDR3 has 17 residues. Germline V gives CDR1 SGHTA, CDR2 FQGNSA. Between the trimmed V and J ends, which lost 1 base and 7 bases, there was a span of 20 bases. CDR3 nucleotides: TGTGCCAGCAGCTTAGTTTCTCGAGCGGTCAACGGGAACATTCAGTACTTC. Its translation: CASSLVSRAVNGNIQYF.

The rearrangement uses TRBV19 and TRBJ1-4, with D tentatively TRBD1 (5 bases). The CDR3 has 15 residues. The germline V and J ends were trimmed by 3 bases and 10 bases, with 18 bases remaining between them. CDR1 is LNHDA, CDR2 SQIVND, per germline (reference sequence). The CDR3 region is CASSILLTAGGKLFF. In DNA, the CDR3 is TGTGCCAGTAGTATCCTATTGACAGCCGGTGGAAAACTGTTTTTT. Filled out from reference TRBV19 and TRBJ1-4, the complete variable domain reads DGGITQSPKYLFRKEGQNVTLSCEQNLNHDAMYWYRQDPGQGLRLIYYSQIVNDFQKGDIAEGYSVSREKKESFPLTVTSAQKNPTAFYLCASSILLTAGGKLFFGSGTQLSVL.

This chain links TRBV6-8 with TRBJ2-2, with D possibly being TRBD2 (5 bases). Trimming took 5 bases from V and 9 from J, leaving 10 bases between them. CDR1 is MNHGY, CDR2 SAAAGT, per germline. The CDR3 runs 12 residues. The CDR3 region is CASSNSARELFF. The CDR3 DNA reads as TGTGCCAGCAGTAATAGCGCCAGGGAGCTGTTTTTT.

The chain links TRBV6-1 to TRBJ2-7, with D possibly being TRBD1 (6 bases). Germline CDR1 and CDR2: MNHNS and SASEGT. The V gene lost 6 bases and the J gene lost 2 bases, with 11 bases spanning the gap. The CDR3 spans 13 residues. In DNA, the CDR3 is TGTGCCAGCAGGAAACAGGGAGCCTACGAGCAGTACTTC. It is translated as CASRKQGAYEQYF.

The rearrangement links TRBV29-1 to TRBJ1-2, with D unclear. The CDR3 totals 14 residues. Germline CDR1 and CDR2: SQVTM and ANQGSEA. V lost 1 base to trimming and J lost 3 bases, with 12 bases between them. Here the CDR3 DNA reads TGCAGCGTTGAAGCTATGCAGACCTACTATGGCTACACCTTC. It translates to CSVEAMQTYYGYTF.

Remarks on this clonotype: This could be a read error, since a much larger clone is one nucleotide away. V usage is TRBV6-9 and J usage is TRBJ2-7; 11 bases are shared with TRBD1. The DNA end is more similar to TRBJ2-1, so the J call may be wrong. The CDR3 is 15 amino acids. Germline V gene data show CDR1 as MNHGY and CDR2 as SVAAGI. The CDR3 spells CASSSRDRGIYEQFF. CDR3 coding DNA: TGTGCCAGCAGTAGCCGGGACAGGGGGATCTACGAGCAGTTCTTC.

This clonotype came up many times. This rearrangement joins TRBV10-3 to TRBJ2-7; D gene uncertain. CDR1 and CDR2 from the germline V gene are ENHRY and SYGVKD. The CDR3 runs 13 residues. The germline V and J ends were trimmed by 0 bases and 3 bases, with 6 bases remaining between them. As DNA, the CDR3 is TGTGCCATCAGTGAGTCGGGCAGCTACGAGCAGTACTTC. Amino acids: CAISESGSYEQYF.

Notes on this clonotype: A junction boundary mismatches the germline segment, possibly from a read error. The chain links TRBV7-3 to TRBJ2-7; D assignment may be TRBD1 or TRBD2 (5 bases each). Germline CDR1 SGHTA, CDR2 FQGTGA. The CDR3 consists of 13 residues. In DNA form, the CDR3 reads TGTGCCAGCAGCTCACCGCAGAGGGACGAGCAGTGCTTC. It specifies CASSSPQRDEQCF.

This clonotype was seen only a few times. The rearrangement joins TRBV5-1 to TRBJ2-1; D remains ambiguous. CDR1 is SGHRS and CDR2 is YFSETQ in the germline V gene. This CDR3 contains 15 residues. The V gene lost 0 bases and the J gene lost 0 bases, with 7 bases spanning the gap. CDR3 loop: CASSLELSSYNEQFF. The CDR3 DNA follows: TGCGCCAGCAGCTTGGAACTAAGCTCCTACAATGAGCAGTTCTTC.

This clonotype was seen more than once but under ten times. The genes are TRBV4-3 and TRBJ2-7; a weak D match, TRBD1 (7 bases). Germline V CDR1 and CDR2: LGHNA, YSLEER. The V gene lost 0 bases and the J gene lost 3 bases, with 18 bases spanning the gap. The CDR3 runs 17 residues. The CDR3 region has the DNA TGCGCCAGCAGCCAAGATCTGGTAGGAGGGGGCAACTACGAGCAGTACTTC. Residues: CASSQDLVGGGNYEQYF.

Remarks on this clonotype: This may stem from a read error, because a much larger clone lies one nucleotide away. J is TRBJ1-3 and V is TRBV7-2; no reliable D call. The CDR3 is 16 amino acids. Germline CDR1 SGHTA, CDR2 FQGNSA. CDR3 nucleotide sequence: TGTGCCAGCAGCTTAGCGAGCCAAGGCTCTGGAAACATCATATATTTT. It is translated as CASSLASQGSGNIIYF.

The sample holds one count of this clonotype. This may be a read error: a much more frequent sequence differs by one nucleotide. The chain couples TRBV18 to TRBJ2-7; possible D gene TRBD2, 6 bases. The CDR3 covers 17 residues. Germline V gives CDR1 KGHSH, CDR2 LQKENI. The CDR3 DNA sequence: TGTGCCAGCTTACCAAATAGCGGCGCGCCGGTCAACTACGAGCAGTACTTC. This translates into CASLPNSGAPVNYEQYF.

This clonotype showed up many times. V usage is TRBV12-3 or TRBV12-4 and J usage is TRBJ2-7; D is uncertain. V was shortened by 2 bases and J by 3 bases, with 20 bases between the two germline ends. The CDR3 sequence is 17 residues long. CDR3 amino acids: CASSLKPDRVSYYEQYF. In DNA, the CDR3 is TGTGCCAGCAGTTTAAAGCCCGATCGAGTCAGCTACTACGAGCAGTACTTC.

This clonotype was seen once. The V and J genes are TRBV20-1 and TRBJ2-1; no reliable D call. Germline V gene data show CDR1 as DFQATT and CDR2 as SNEGSKA (reference sequence). Trimming removed 2 bases from V and 4 bases from J, with 15 bases in between. CDR3 size: 15 residues. The CDR3 DNA follows: TGCAGTGCTAGAATGGGCCAACGGGCTTACAATGAGCAGTTCTTC. It specifies CSARMGQRAYNEQFF.

The rearrangement joins TRBV19 to TRBJ2-1; 9 positions agree with TRBD1. The CDR3 runs to 16 residues. Germline V gene sequence: CDR1 LNHDA, CDR2 SQIVND (reference sequence). With V trimmed by 3 bases and J by 1 base, 4 bases remained unmatched. The CDR3 sequence: CASSILGTGSYNEQFF. DNA for the CDR3: TGTGCCAGTAGTATTTTGGGGACAGGGTCCTACAATGAGCAGTTCTTC. Using reference TRBV19 and TRBJ2-1 for the parts outside the CDR3, the full variable domain is DGGITQSPKYLFRKEGQNVTLSCEQNLNHDAMYWYRQDPGQGLRLIYYSQIVNDFQKGDIAEGYSVSREKKESFPLTVTSAQKNPTAFYLCASSILGTGSYNEQFFGPGTRLTVL.

This clonotype showed up just a few times. The rearrangement uses TRBV13 and TRBJ2-7; D may be TRBD2 (5 bases). Germline V lookup: CDR1 PRHDT, CDR2 FYEKMQ (reference sequence). Trimming left V 0 bases short and J 6 bases short, with 12 bases between. There are 14 residues in the CDR3. The chain's CDR3 is CASSLGRGRSEQYF. For the CDR3, the DNA is TGTGCCAGCAGCTTAGGCCGGGGAAGAAGCGAGCAGTACTTC.

This clonotype was counted a few times. The rearrangement links TRBV6-1 to TRBJ1-6, with D maybe TRBD1 (6 bases). V lost 7 bases to trimming and J lost 7 bases, with 20 bases between them. The CDR3 has 16 residues. CDR1 is MNHNS, CDR2 SASEGT, per germline. CDR3 sequence: CASTLKNPRGNSPLHF. CDR3 nucleotides: TGTGCCAGCACTTTAAAGAATCCCAGGGGAAATTCACCCCTCCACTTT.

The CDR3 reads CASKVVVGANTGELFF. The CDR3 region has the DNA TGCGCCAGCAAGGTCGTCGTAGGGGCGAACACCGGGGAGCTGTTTTTT. The V gene is TRBV10-2, the J gene TRBJ2-2; D is perhaps TRBD1 (5 bases). Trimming stripped 7 bases from V and 0 bases from J, with 15 bases between. CDR1 is WSHSY and CDR2 is SAAADI in the germline V gene. This CDR3 is 16 amino acids long.

Here the CDR3 DNA reads TGTGCCAGCTCACCACCGAACGTGTGGGGAAAAAGGACCGCGTACAATGAGCAGTTCTTC. Its translation: CASSPPNVWGKRTAYNEQFF. The chain combines TRBV18 with TRBJ2-1, with D hard to call. The CDR3 length is 20 residues. Per the germline V gene, CDR1 is KGHSH and CDR2 is LQKENI. Trimming took 0 bases from V and 4 from J, leaving 25 bases between them.

This clonotype was picked up many times. This chain uses TRBV7-9 with TRBJ2-7; 7 bases line up with TRBD1. The V gene's germline CDR1 is SEHNR and CDR2 FQNEAQ (reference sequence). J gave up 7 bases and V 6 bases, and 21 bases lay outside the gene matches. The CDR3 totals 17 residues. The CDR3 here is CASSHPGGDRTLWEQYF. CDR3 in DNA: TGTGCCAGCAGTCATCCCGGTGGGGACAGAACCTTATGGGAGCAGTACTTC.

CDR3 sequence reads: CASRRQGGGATGELFF. For the CDR3, the DNA is TGTGCCAGCAGAAGACAGGGGGGGGGGGCCACCGGGGAGCTGTTTTTT. The genes are TRBV6-2 or TRBV6-3 and TRBJ2-2, with 9 bases lining up with TRBD1. The V and J ends lost 6 bases and 4 bases, in that order; junction bases with no gene match: 9. The CDR3 runs 16 residues. From germline, CDR1 is MNHEY and CDR2 SVGEGT.

Comments on this clonotype: Since a much larger clone is just one base distant, this may be a read error. The chain carries TRBV2 and TRBJ2-7; possible D gene TRBD2, 6 bases. The CDR3 runs 16 residues. Germline lookup yields CDR1 SNHLY and CDR2 FYNNEI. V dropped 0 bases and J dropped 0 bases, with 12 bases sitting between them. CDR3 amino acids: CASSEAWRANSYEQYF. CDR3 nucleotide sequence: TGTGCCAGCAGTGAAGCCTGGAGGGCAAACTCCTACGAGCAGTACTTC.

Ten or more counts support this clonotype. The CDR3 loop reads CASSLQGAAYNEQFF. Written as DNA, the CDR3 is TGTGCCAGCAGTTTACAGGGGGCGGCCTACAATGAGCAGTTCTTC. The J gene is TRBJ2-1, the V gene TRBV28, with 8 bases identical to TRBD1. The J segment lost 2 bases and the V segment lost 2 bases, leaving 2 bases of the junction unmatched. Germline CDR1 is MDHEN and CDR2 is SYDVKM. The CDR3 extends over 15 amino acids.

This chain connects TRBV3-1 to TRBJ1-5, with unresolved D. Deletions cut 0 bases from V and 4 bases from J, with 4 bases between. From germline, CDR1 is LGHDT and CDR2 YNNKEL (reference sequence). The CDR3 runs to 13 residues. The CDR3 region is CASSQETNQPQHF. The CDR3 DNA follows: TGTGCCAGCAGCCAAGAGACAAATCAGCCCCAGCATTTT.